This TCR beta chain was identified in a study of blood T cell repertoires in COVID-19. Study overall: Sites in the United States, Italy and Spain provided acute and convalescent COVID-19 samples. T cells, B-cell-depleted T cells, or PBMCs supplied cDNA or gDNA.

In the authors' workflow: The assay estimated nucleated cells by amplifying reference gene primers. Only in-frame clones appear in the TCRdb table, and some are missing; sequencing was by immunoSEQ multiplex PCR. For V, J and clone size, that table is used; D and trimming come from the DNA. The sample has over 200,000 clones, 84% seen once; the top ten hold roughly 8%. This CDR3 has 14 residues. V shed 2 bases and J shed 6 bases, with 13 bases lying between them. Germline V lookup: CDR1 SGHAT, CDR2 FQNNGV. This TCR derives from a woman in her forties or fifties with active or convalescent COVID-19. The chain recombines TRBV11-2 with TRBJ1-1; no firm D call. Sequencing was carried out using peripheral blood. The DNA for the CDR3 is TGTGCCAGCAGCTTAATAGACACTGGCGCTGAAGCTTTCTTT. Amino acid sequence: CASSLIDTGAEAFF.